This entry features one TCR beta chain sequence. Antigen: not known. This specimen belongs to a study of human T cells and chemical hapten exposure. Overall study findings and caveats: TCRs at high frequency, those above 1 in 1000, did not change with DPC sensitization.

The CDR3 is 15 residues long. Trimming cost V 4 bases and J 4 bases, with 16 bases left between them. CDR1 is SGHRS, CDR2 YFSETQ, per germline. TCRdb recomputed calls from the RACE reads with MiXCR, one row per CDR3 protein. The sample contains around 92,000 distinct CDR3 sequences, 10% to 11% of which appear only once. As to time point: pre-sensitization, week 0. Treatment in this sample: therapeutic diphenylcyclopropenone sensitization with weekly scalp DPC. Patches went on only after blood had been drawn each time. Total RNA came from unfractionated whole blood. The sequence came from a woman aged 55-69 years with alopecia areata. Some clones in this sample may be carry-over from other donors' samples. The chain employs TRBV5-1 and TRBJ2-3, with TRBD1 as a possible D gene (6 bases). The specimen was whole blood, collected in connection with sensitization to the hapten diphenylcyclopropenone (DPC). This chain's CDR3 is CASSIQTQGSDTQYF. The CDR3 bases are TGCGCCAGCAGCATACAAACTCAGGGGTCAGATACGCAGTATTTT.